These 2 T cell receptor beta chains came from one sample sequenced in a study of cytomegalovirus exposure and HLA in healthy donors. Sequenced by immunoSEQ multiplex PCR; TCRdb stores in-frame clones only, minus some. This sample has 55,000 to 80,000 clones; approximately 95% occur once, and the top ten carry 7%. Material: PBMCs. These receptors came from a woman between 18 and 29 years old in good health and CMV-seropositive.

The V gene is TRBV29-1, the J gene TRBJ2-5; 8 bases are a match to TRBD1. The CDR3 is made up of 14 amino acids. Per the germline V gene, CDR1 is SQVTM and CDR2 is ANQGSEA. Unmatched junction bases numbered 8, after V lost 7 bases and J lost 1 base. DNA for the CDR3: TGCAGCGCTTACAGGGGGTCTTCCCAAGAGACCCAGTACTTC. Its translation is CSAYRGSSQETQYF.

This rearrangement joins TRBV10-3 to TRBJ2-7; TRBD1 matches at 8 bases. Looked up from germline, CDR1 is ENHRY and CDR2 is SYGVKD. This CDR3 is 14 amino acids long. With 5 bases clipped from V and 2 bases from J, the junction kept 5 bases outside the gene matches. The CDR3 DNA reads as TGTGCCATCAGTTCTGACAGGGGAACCTACGAGCAGTACTTC. This sequence encodes CAISSDRGTYEQYF.